The rows below give T cell receptor beta chains drawn from one sample of a study of blood T cell repertoires in COVID-19. Here immunoSEQ multiplex PCR was the method, and the copy in TCRdb shows in-frame clones only, minus some. The sample lists fewer than 500,000 clones; 75% to 90% were seen once. Source material: PBMCs or T cells enriched from blood (not recorded which). These receptors all come from a woman aged 18-29 years who had recovered from COVID-19. Both conserved end residues are part of each CDR3. The D gene is left open where the match is weak. Rows give clone size only sometimes, using once, few, many, or a class for an expanded clone.

v_gene	j_gene	d_gene	abundance	CDR3aa	CDR3nt
TRBV6-1	TRBJ1-4	NA	NA	CASSDGAASSTNEKLFF	TGTGCCAGCAGTGATGGGGCAGCTTCCTCAACTAATGAAAAACTGTTTTTT
TRBV28	TRBJ1-5	NA	NA	CASSLEQGNQPQHF	TGTGCCAGCAGTTTAGAACAGGGCAATCAGCCCCAGCATTTT
TRBV18	TRBJ1-1	NA	NA	CASSAPGEAFF	TGTGCCAGCTCGGCTCCGGGAGAAGCTTTCTTT
TRBV2	TRBJ2-7	NA	NA	CASSWSPYEQYF	TGTGCCAGCAGTTGGAGTCCCTACGAGCAGTACTTC
TRBV5-1	TRBJ1-1	TRBD1	NA	CASSLETGVNTEAFF	TGCGCCAGCAGCTTGGAAACAGGGGTGAACACTGAAGCTTTCTTT
TRBV5-1	TRBJ2-5	TRBD1	few	CASSRGLEETQYF	TGCGCCAGCAGCAGGGGGCTAGAGGAGACCCAGTACTTC
TRBV2	TRBJ2-5	NA	NA	CASIGEEETQYF	TGTGCCAGCATAGGGGAGGAAGAGACCCAGTACTTC
TRBV19	TRBJ2-5	NA	NA	CASSTSSVETQYF	TGTGCCAGTAGTACATCTTCAGTGGAGACCCAGTACTTC
TRBV7-9	TRBJ2-7	NA	NA	CASSLSSYEQYF	TGTGCCAGCAGCCTAAGCTCCTACGAGCAGTACTTC
TRBV5-1	TRBJ2-3	TRBD1	NA	CASRSGTEIDTQYF	TGCGCCAGCAGGTCCGGGACAGAGATAGATACGCAGTATTTT
TRBV6-1	TRBJ2-7	TRBD1	NA	CASSEVGTDSEQYF	TGTGCCAGCAGTGAAGTAGGGACAGATAGCGAGCAGTACTTC
TRBV28	TRBJ1-5	NA	NA	CASSQGSVGHQPQHF	TGTGCCAGCAGCCAGGGGTCGGTGGGGCATCAGCCCCAGCATTTT
TRBV21-1	TRBJ1-6	NA	NA	CASSRRRDRAALHF	TGTGCCAGCAGCAGGAGAAGAGACAGGGCCGCCCTCCACTTT
TRBV12-3/TRBV12-4	TRBJ1-2	NA	NA	CASTFSGFYGYTF	TGTGCCAGCACCTTTTCGGGGTTCTATGGCTACACCTTC
TRBV5-1	TRBJ1-5	TRBD1	NA	CASSSGQGDQPQHF	TGCGCCAGCAGCTCCGGACAGGGGGATCAGCCCCAGCATTTT
TRBV12-5	TRBJ2-6	NA	NA	CASGPGSSGANVLTF	TGTGCTAGTGGTCCCGGTAGCTCTGGGGCCAACGTCCTGACTTTC
TRBV19	TRBJ1-2	NA	NA	CASSLSYGYTF	TGTGCCAGTAGTCTGAGCTATGGCTACACCTTC
TRBV27	TRBJ2-5	NA	NA	CASSLYRTQETQYF	TGTGCCAGCAGTTTATACAGGACCCAAGAGACCCAGTACTTC
TRBV24-1	TRBJ2-1	TRBD2	NA	CATSDAGGSSYNEQFF	TGTGCCACCAGTGATGCGGGGGGTAGCTCCTACAATGAGCAGTTCTTC
TRBV6-1	TRBJ2-5	NA	NA	CASSESKGKGTQYF	TGTGCCAGCAGTGAGAGTAAGGGGAAAGGGACCCAGTACTTC
TRBV19	TRBJ1-2	TRBD1	NA	CASSIRGQGARGYTF	TGTGCCAGTAGTATACGGGGACAGGGGGCGCGGGGCTACACCTTC
TRBV19	TRBJ1-1	TRBD1	NA	CASSMQGGRTEAFF	TGTGCCAGTAGTATGCAGGGGGGTCGCACTGAAGCTTTCTTT
TRBV18	TRBJ1-3	NA	NA	CASSPGHISGNTIYF	TGTGCCAGCTCACCAGGACATATCTCTGGAAACACCATATATTTT
TRBV10-1	TRBJ2-5	NA	NA	CASTETPGETQYF	TGCGCCAGCACGGAGACCCCGGGGGAGACCCAGTACTTC
TRBV6-5	TRBJ1-2	NA	NA	CASTLGHAANYGYTF	TGTGCCAGCACCTTGGGGCACGCGGCTAACTATGGCTACACCTTC
TRBV4-2	TRBJ2-7	TRBD1	NA	CASSLASGTGSYEQYF	TGTGCCAGCAGCCTGGCCTCCGGGACAGGGAGCTACGAGCAGTACTTC
TRBV19	TRBJ1-1	NA	NA	CASSIYPDTLEAFF	TGTGCCAGTAGTATCTACCCGGACACCCTTGAAGCTTTCTTT
TRBV28	TRBJ1-2	TRBD1	NA	CASSSQGGDGYTF	TGTGCCAGCAGTTCGCAGGGGGGCGATGGCTACACCTTC
TRBV19	TRBJ1-1	NA	NA	CASSIFGGTEAFF	TGTGCCAGTAGTATATTCGGGGGTACTGAAGCTTTCTTT
TRBV7-6	TRBJ1-3	NA	NA	CASSLIADTGNTIYF	TGTGCCAGCAGCTTAATTGCGGACACCGGAAACACCATATATTTT
TRBV3-1/TRBV3-2	TRBJ1-3	NA	once	CASSQDPRSGNTIYF	TGTGCCAGCAGCCAAGATCCGAGGTCAGGAAACACCATATATTTT
TRBV6-5	TRBJ1-5	NA	NA	CASRPGGGLNQPQHF	TGTGCCAGCAGGCCCGGAGGAGGGCTCAATCAGCCCCAGCATTTT
TRBV5-1	TRBJ1-2	TRBD1	NA	CASSRTGETGGEYGYTF	TGCGCCAGCAGCCGAACGGGTGAGACAGGGGGCGAGTATGGCTACACCTTC
TRBV21-1	TRBJ1-1	NA	NA	CASSKALPTRDRDTEAFF	TGTGCCAGCAGCAAAGCGCTCCCCACCAGGGACAGGGACACTGAAGCTTTCTTT
TRBV19	TRBJ2-1	TRBD1	NA	CASSPARRDRDEQFF	TGTGCCAGTAGTCCAGCCCGACGGGACAGGGATGAGCAGTTCTTC
TRBV15	TRBJ1-6	NA	NA	CATSREAVSGSPLHF	TGTGCCACCAGCAGAGAAGCCGTGTCCGGTTCACCCCTCCACTTT
TRBV12-3/TRBV12-4	TRBJ1-2	NA	NA	CASSPSEGGYTF	TGTGCCAGCAGCCCTTCGGAGGGGGGCTACACCTTC
TRBV11-2	TRBJ1-6	NA	few	CASSLRTVYNSPLHF	TGTGCCAGCAGCTTACGGACAGTCTATAATTCACCCCTCCACTTT
TRBV4-1	TRBJ2-3	TRBD2	NA	CASSQEISGGAYTQYF	TGCGCCAGCAGCCAAGAAATAAGCGGGGGGGCCTATACGCAGTATTTT
TRBV12-3/TRBV12-4	TRBJ1-1	NA	NA	CASSPGGTEAFF	TGTGCCAGCAGCCCGGGGGGGACTGAAGCTTTCTTT
TRBV19	TRBJ1-4	NA	NA	CASKGPGEKLFF	TGTGCCAGCAAGGGGCCTGGTGAAAAACTGTTTTTT
TRBV2	TRBJ2-3	NA	once	CASSAEGADTQYF	TGTGCCAGCAGTGCCGAGGGGGCAGATACGCAGTATTTT
TRBV2	TRBJ1-2	NA	NA	CASYGGDYGYTF	TGTGCCAGTTACGGGGGGGACTATGGCTACACCTTC
TRBV5-1	TRBJ2-5	TRBD2	NA	CASSRRGAPWGEETQYF	TGCGCCAGCAGCCGGCGGGGGGCGCCTTGGGGGGAAGAGACCCAGTACTTC
TRBV7-7	TRBJ2-2	NA	NA	CASSLSPLYANTGELFF	TGTGCTAGCAGCTTATCTCCCCTATACGCGAACACCGGGGAGCTGTTTTTT
TRBV2	TRBJ2-1	NA	NA	CASSDLQLYNEQFF	TGTGCCAGCAGTGATCTACAGTTATACAATGAGCAGTTCTTC
TRBV5-1	TRBJ2-5	TRBD1	NA	CASSPGQGAEETQYF	TGCGCCAGCAGTCCGGGACAGGGGGCTGAAGAGACCCAGTACTTC
TRBV29-1	TRBJ1-1	TRBD1	few	CSVAQPQGAPPEAFF	TGCAGCGTTGCCCAACCCCAGGGGGCGCCCCCTGAAGCTTTCTTT
TRBV4-1	TRBJ1-3	TRBD1	NA	CASSHRGTGAWMGNTIYF	TGCGCCAGCAGCCACCGCGGGACAGGGGCATGGATGGGAAACACCATATATTTT
TRBV10-3	TRBJ1-2	NA	NA	CAISEWEGGDGYTF	TGTGCCATCAGTGAGTGGGAGGGAGGAGATGGCTACACCTTC
TRBV19	TRBJ1-5	NA	NA	CASSIRGGEQPQHF	TGTGCCAGTAGTATCCGCGGGGGAGAACAGCCCCAGCATTTT
TRBV30	TRBJ2-1	NA	NA	CAWSPRLGEQFF	TGTGCCTGGAGTCCAAGACTGGGTGAGCAGTTCTTC
TRBV5-4	TRBJ1-1	NA	NA	CASSLDSLNTEAFF	TGTGCCAGCAGCTTGGACAGTTTGAACACTGAAGCTTTCTTT
TRBV5-8	TRBJ1-5	NA	NA	CASSLALDGQPQHF	TGTGCCAGCAGCTTGGCCCTCGATGGCCAGCCCCAGCATTTT
TRBV9	TRBJ1-2	TRBD1	NA	CASSVLTGTGGSYGYTF	TGTGCCAGCAGCGTGTTAACCGGGACAGGGGGAAGCTATGGCTACACCTTC
TRBV7-2	TRBJ1-2	NA	NA	CASSLDQGLDYGYTF	TGTGCCAGCAGCTTAGATCAGGGTTTGGACTATGGCTACACCTTC
TRBV10-2	TRBJ1-2	NA	NA	CATSDGLPYGYTF	TGCGCCACTTCGGACGGACTACCCTATGGCTACACCTTC